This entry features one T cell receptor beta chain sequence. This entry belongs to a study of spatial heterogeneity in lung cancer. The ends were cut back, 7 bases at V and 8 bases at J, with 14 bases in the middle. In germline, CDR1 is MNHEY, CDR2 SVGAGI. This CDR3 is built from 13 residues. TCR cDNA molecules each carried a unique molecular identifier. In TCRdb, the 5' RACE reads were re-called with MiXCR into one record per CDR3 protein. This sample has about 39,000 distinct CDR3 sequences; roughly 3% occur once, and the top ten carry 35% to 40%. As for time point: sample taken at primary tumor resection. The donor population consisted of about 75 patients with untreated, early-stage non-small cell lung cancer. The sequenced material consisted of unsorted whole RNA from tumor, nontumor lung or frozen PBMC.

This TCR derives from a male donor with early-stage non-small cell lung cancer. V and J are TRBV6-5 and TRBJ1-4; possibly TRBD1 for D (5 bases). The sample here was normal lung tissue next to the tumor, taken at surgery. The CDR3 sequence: CASKGAGNEKLFF. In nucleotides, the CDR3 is TGTGCCAGCAAAGGGGCGGGGAACGAAAAACTGTTTTTT.